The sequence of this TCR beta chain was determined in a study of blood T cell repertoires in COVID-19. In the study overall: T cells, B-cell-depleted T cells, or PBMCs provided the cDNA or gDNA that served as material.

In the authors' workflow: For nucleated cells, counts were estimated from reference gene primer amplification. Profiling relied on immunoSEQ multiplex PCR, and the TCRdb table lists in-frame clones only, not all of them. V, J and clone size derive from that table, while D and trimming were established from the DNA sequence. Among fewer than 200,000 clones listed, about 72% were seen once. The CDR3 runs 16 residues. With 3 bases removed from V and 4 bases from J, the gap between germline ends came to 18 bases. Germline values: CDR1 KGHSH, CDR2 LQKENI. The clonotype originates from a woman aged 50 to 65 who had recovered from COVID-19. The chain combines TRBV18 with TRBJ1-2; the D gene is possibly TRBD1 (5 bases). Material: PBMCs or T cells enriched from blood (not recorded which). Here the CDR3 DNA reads TGTGCCAGCTCACCCTATGGCGGGGACGTAAGCTATGGCTACACCTTC. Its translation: CASSPYGGDVSYGYTF.